This TCR beta chain was recovered during a study of response to subunit inactivated influenza vaccine. Study outcomes and limitations: The authors suggested that every seasonal influenza vaccination recruits few new T cells.

With 2 bases removed from V and 6 bases from J, the gap between germline ends came to 23 bases. The germline V gene has CDR1 SGDLS and CDR2 YYNGEE. This CDR3 contains 18 residues. A single record per CDR3 protein comes from TCRdb applying MiXCR to the RT-PCR reads. The sample contains approximately 520,000 distinct CDR3 sequences, 16% of which appear only once. Notes on this clonotype: Its antigen is undetermined.

The clonotype originates from a man aged 50-75 years who received an inactivated influenza vaccine. Sequencing used CD4+ T cells sorted from PBMCs, obtained less than 30 months after vaccination. V gene TRBV9 combines with J gene TRBJ2-2; weak D call: TRBD1 (6 bases). CDR3: CASSVGQGRSKEAGELFF. In nucleotides, the CDR3 is TGTGCCAGCAGCGTGGGGCAGGGGAGATCGAAAGAAGCCGGGGAGCTGTTTTTT.